In this sample, the clone carrying this T cell receptor beta chain turned up once. What it recognizes is unknown. This record comes from a study of T cell responses to AZD1222 COVID-19 vaccine. Study results and caveats: CD4 TCRs associated with vaccination spanned spike, dominating at 160-218 and 743-854. There were mostly white British donors and more females than males, and clonal diversity was possibly underestimated. When two AZD1222 doses had been given, Spike-specific TCR breadth and depth rose.

Trimming shortened V by 8 bases and J by 8 bases, and 16 bases separated the two germline ends. Germline V gives CDR1 SGDLS, CDR2 YYNGEE. The CDR3 totals 13 residues. Here immunoSEQ multiplex PCR was the method, and the copy in TCRdb shows in-frame clones only, minus some. The repertoire holds tens of thousands of clones, 75% to 95% seen once, with under 5% in the top ten. Sample: peripheral blood, taken on day 0 of MenACWY control vaccination. The chain uses TRBV9 and TRBJ1-4; D not certain. The sequence was obtained from an adult in good health. The CDR3 sequence: CARVEDTEEKLFF. The DNA of the CDR3 is TGTGCCAGGGTGGAAGACACGGAAGAAAAACTGTTTTTT. The complete variable domain, with remaining parts taken from reference TRBV9 and TRBJ1-4, reads DSGVTQTPKHLITATGQRVTLRCSPRSGDLSVYWYQQSLDQGLQFLIQYYNGEERAKGNILERFSAQQFPDLHSELNLSSLELGDSALYFCARVEDTEEKLFFGSGTQLSVL.